The sequence of this T cell receptor (beta chain) was determined in a study of OX40 agonist ivuxolimab in advanced cancers. Study summary: Each patient was given ivuxolimab into a vein every 2 weeks, at 0.01 to 10 mg/kg. General study results and limits: Dosing at 0.1 to 3.0 mg/kg was accompanied by clonal expansion of CD4+ and CD8+ blood T cells by week 6. There were, on average, more expanded clones in CD8+ T cells than in CD4+.

The method was immunoSEQ multiplex PCR; TCRdb's version includes in-frame clones alone and lacks a portion of them. This table holds 50,000 or so clones, approximately 89% found once. This clone was seen only a few times. Its antigen remains unidentified. Germline V CDR1 and CDR2: SQVTM, ANQGSEA. The CDR3 loop spans 11 amino acids. V was clipped by 7 bases and J by 5 bases, with 8 bases between them. Blood specimens came from baseline, cycle 4 day 1, and cycle 7 day 1. This sequence was found in an adult with an advanced solid tumor such as melanoma, head and neck, liver or kidney cancer. The rearrangement uses TRBV29-1 and TRBJ2-2; D is ambiguous. The source was CD4+ or CD8+ T cells sorted from blood, collected in a trial of the OX40 agonist ivuxolimab. The CDR3 region is CSARRTGELFF. For the CDR3, the DNA is TGCAGCGCTAGAAGGACCGGGGAGCTGTTTTTT.